This T cell receptor (beta chain) was documented in a study of T cell repertoires in cytomegalovirus infection. Study background: Public TCR beta signature analysis indicated the presence of both CMV infection and matching HLA type.

A few counts support this clonotype. What it binds is not known. Germline V gene sequence: CDR1 SEHNR, CDR2 FQNEAQ (reference sequence). There are 15 residues in the CDR3. Trimming took 5 bases from V and 5 from J, leaving 18 bases between them. MiXCR, run by TCRdb on the reads, gives a single entry per CDR3 protein. The sample has 150,000 or so distinct CDR3 sequences, 20% to 25% seen once; the top ten hold roughly 27%. The sample in question was CD8+ T cells from cultured PBMCs, obtained from culture after CMV antigen stimulation. The gene calls are TRBV7-9 and TRBJ1-2; D gene uncertain. The sequence was collected from a human donor in good health (CMV status not recorded). Some clones in this sample may be carry-over from other donors' samples. CDR3 region: CASSLPPEGRYGYTF. The CDR3 DNA is TGTGCCAGCAGCCTACCCCCGGAAGGGCGGTATGGCTACACCTTC.